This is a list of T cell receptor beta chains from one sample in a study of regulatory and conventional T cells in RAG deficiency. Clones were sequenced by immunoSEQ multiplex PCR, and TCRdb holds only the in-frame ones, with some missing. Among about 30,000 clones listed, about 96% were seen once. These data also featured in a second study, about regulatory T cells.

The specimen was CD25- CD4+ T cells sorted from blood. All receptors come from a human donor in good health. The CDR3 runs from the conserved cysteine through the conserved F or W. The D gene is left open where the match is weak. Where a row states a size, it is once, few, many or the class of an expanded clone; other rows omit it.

CASSPRDTVLYTDTQYF	TGTGCCAGCAGCCCCCGGGACACGGTCCTGTACACAGATACGCAGTATTTT	-	TRBV9	TRBJ2-3	-
CASSVGGAKTGELFF	TGTGCCAGCAGTGTTGGGGGGGCGAAGACCGGGGAGCTGTTTTTT	-	TRBV6-5	TRBJ2-2	-
CASSSRLSGTQYF	TGTGCCAGCAGTTCCCGACTATCTGGGACCCAGTACTTC	-	TRBV27	TRBJ2-5	-
CASSLSPLAGVPDTQYF	TGTGCCAGCAGCTTGAGTCCCCTAGCGGGAGTTCCAGATACGCAGTATTTT	-	TRBV5-4	TRBJ2-3	TRBD2
CASSQGLITGGSYEQYF	TGTGCCAGCAGCCAAGGTCTCATCACCGGGGGATCCTACGAGCAGTACTTC	-	TRBV7-6	TRBJ2-7	-
CASSHRDRGNAYEQYF	TGTGCCAGCAGCCACCGGGACAGGGGGAATGCCTACGAGCAGTACTTC	-	TRBV4-2	TRBJ2-7	TRBD1
CASSLAGDYGCTF	TGTGCCAGCAGCCTCGCGGGGGACTATGGCTGCACCTTC	-	TRBV5-8	TRBJ1-2	-
CASSLVAGGTDTQYF	TGCGCCAGCAGCTTGGTTGCGGGGGGCACAGATACGCAGTATTTT	-	TRBV5-1	TRBJ2-3	TRBD2
CASSSTDRGSYNEQFF	TGTGCCAGCAGCTCCACCGACAGGGGCTCCTACAATGAGCAGTTCTTC	-	TRBV6-6	TRBJ2-1	TRBD1
CASSYSSPGYEQYF	TGTGCCAGCAGTTACTCGAGTCCGGGCTACGAGCAGTACTTC	-	TRBV6-6	TRBJ2-7	-
CASTRTGTETQYF	TGTGCCAGCACTAGGACAGGGACAGAGACCCAGTACTTC	-	TRBV25-1	TRBJ2-5	TRBD1
CAWSPGRISGLSYEQYF	TGTGCCTGGAGTCCAGGCCGGATTAGCGGTCTTTCCTACGAGCAGTACTTC	-	TRBV30	TRBJ2-7	-
CASSVGDRGHEKLFF	TGTGCCAGCAGCGTAGGCGACAGGGGGCATGAAAAACTGTTTTTT	-	TRBV9	TRBJ1-4	TRBD1
CASSKTASSGYISYNEQFF	TGTGCCAGCAGTAAAACGGCGTCTAGCGGATATATTTCCTACAATGAGCAGTTCTTC	-	TRBV7-2	TRBJ2-1	TRBD2
CASSVPSGQETQYF	TGTGCCAGCAGTGTACCTAGCGGCCAAGAGACCCAGTACTTC	-	TRBV6-4	TRBJ2-5	TRBD2
CASSLSQGVSGYTF	TGTGCCAGCAGCCTATCCCAGGGGGTTTCGGGCTACACCTTC	-	TRBV7-9	TRBJ1-2	TRBD1
CASSLTGEMNTEAFF	TGTGCCAGCAGCTTGACAGGGGAAATGAACACTGAAGCTTTCTTT	-	TRBV6-1	TRBJ1-1	TRBD1
CALGKGLQETQYF	TGTGCCCTGGGAAAAGGACTTCAAGAGACCCAGTACTTC	-	TRBV30	TRBJ2-5	-
CASSLGTQSTSNQPQHF	TGTGCCAGCAGCTTAGGGACTCAGTCTACTAGCAATCAGCCCCAGCATTTT	-	TRBV7-9	TRBJ1-5	-
CASSSTGGGYTF	TGTGCCAGCAGTTCGACAGGGGGCGGCTACACCTTC	-	TRBV6-5	TRBJ1-2	TRBD1
CASSPQGATSVETQYF	TGTGCCAGCAGCCCTCAGGGGGCAACCTCTGTCGAGACCCAGTACTTC	-	TRBV7-3	TRBJ2-5	TRBD1
CASSQEKGRGEKLFF	TGTGCCAGCAGCCAAGAGAAGGGGCGCGGTGAAAAACTGTTTTTT	-	TRBV4-2	TRBJ1-4	-
CASSSSFHNEQFF	TGTGCCAGCAGCTCTAGTTTCCACAATGAGCAGTTCTTC	-	TRBV11-3	TRBJ2-1	-
CASSLGADRAFF	TGTGCCAGCAGCTTGGGAGCGGACAGAGCTTTCTTT	-	TRBV5-5	TRBJ1-1	-
CASLVQRDNEQFF	TGCGCCAGCCTCGTACAACGGGACAATGAGCAGTTCTTC	-	TRBV23-1	TRBJ2-1	-
CASSQQGASNQPQHF	TGTGCCAGCAGCCAGCAGGGGGCCAGCAATCAGCCCCAGCATTTT	-	TRBV5-4	TRBJ1-5	TRBD1
CASSLSAGGYTF	TGTGCCAGCAGCTTATCTGCGGGTGGCTACACCTTC	-	TRBV11-2	TRBJ1-2	-
CASSGTGINYGYTF	TGTGCCAGCAGTGGGACAGGGATTAACTATGGCTACACCTTC	-	TRBV2	TRBJ1-2	TRBD1
CASSRWGQDSYEQYF	TGTGCCAGCAGCAGATGGGGACAGGACTCCTACGAGCAGTACTTC	-	TRBV9	TRBJ2-7	TRBD1
CASSLPGTDYGNTIYF	TGCGCCAGCAGCTTGCCCGGGACAGACTATGGAAACACCATATATTTT	few	TRBV5-1	TRBJ1-3	TRBD1
CASSLSSYEQYF	TGTGCCAGCAGCCTAAGCTCCTACGAGCAGTACTTC	-	TRBV7-2	TRBJ2-7	-
CASSFRTSGVEQYF	TGTGCCAGCAGCTTCAGGACTAGCGGGGTCGAGCAGTACTTC	-	TRBV5-6	TRBJ2-7	TRBD2
CASSLRRSNQPQHF	TGTGCCAGCAGCTTACGGCGGAGCAATCAGCCCCAGCATTTT	-	TRBV7-8	TRBJ1-5	-
CASSRGSYGYTF	TGTGCCAGCAGCCGGGGGTCGTATGGCTACACCTTC	-	TRBV28	TRBJ1-2	-
CASSQDTRGGGTDTQYF	TGTGCCAGCAGCCAGGACACCCGGGGGGGAGGCACAGATACGCAGTATTTT	-	TRBV4-2	TRBJ2-3	TRBD2
CASSLTGVPGSGYTF	TGTGCCAGCAGCCTGACAGGCGTTCCCGGTTCGGGCTACACCTTC	-	TRBV6-1	TRBJ1-2	-
CASKPTDRATIIYGYTF	TGCGCCAGCAAGCCGACGGACAGGGCCACCATAATCTATGGCTACACCTTC	-	TRBV5-1	TRBJ1-2	TRBD1
CAWTREGEQYF	TGTGCCTGGACCCGGGAGGGCGAGCAGTACTTC	-	TRBV30	TRBJ2-7	TRBD2
CASGLITGTNSYEQYF	TGTGCTAGTGGTCTTATCACCGGGACAAACTCCTACGAGCAGTACTTC	-	TRBV12-5	TRBJ2-7	-
CASSLGGKNEKLFF	TGTGCCAGCAGCTTAGGGGGCAAAAATGAAAAACTGTTTTTT	once	TRBV7-9	TRBJ1-4	-
CASSQDTAGTNYGYTF	TGCGCCAGCAGCCAAGATACGGCAGGGACTAACTATGGCTACACCTTC	-	TRBV4-3	TRBJ1-2	-
CASSSDQTPLQFF	TGTGCCAGCAGTTCCGACCAGACACCCCTGCAGTTCTTC	few	TRBV6-5	TRBJ2-1	-
CASSAQGATNEKLFF	TGTGCCAGCAGTGCACAGGGGGCAACTAATGAAAAACTGTTTTTT	-	TRBV2	TRBJ1-4	TRBD1
CASSLRASLYEQYF	TGTGCCAGCAGCTTACGTGCGAGTTTGTACGAGCAGTACTTC	-	TRBV7-2	TRBJ2-7	-
CASSQGTGTYGYTF	TGCGCCAGCAGCCAGGGGACAGGGACCTATGGCTACACCTTC	-	TRBV5-1	TRBJ1-2	TRBD1